This T cell receptor (beta chain) was documented in a study of cytomegalovirus exposure and HLA in healthy donors. On the study more broadly: Unique TCR beta sequences numbering around 110 million came from about 180 million T cells in an earlier analysis.

As regards this clone: No antigen is known for it.

CDR1 and CDR2 from the germline V gene are LNHDA and SQIVND (reference sequence). This CDR3 has 14 amino acids. With 4 bases removed from V and 1 base from J, the gap between germline ends came to 9 bases. Study results and limitations: When presence/absence was analysed, sequencing depth was taken to be roughly uniform across donors. A later analysis showed TCR association rates differing by HLA locus, peaking at DRB1 and lowest at HLA-C.

Use of 60 Vbeta and 13 Jbeta primers characterized the PCR. The protocol was immunoSEQ multiplex PCR, while the TCRdb copy is restricted to in-frame clones and leaves out a portion. The data show more than 90,000 clones, roughly 72% seen once. The chain recombines TRBV19 with TRBJ2-3; TRBD2 might be the D (5 bases). The receptor comes from a woman in her forties or fifties in good health and CMV-seropositive. Sample: PBMCs. CDR3 DNA: TGTGCCAGTAGTAAAGCGGTTGGCACAGATACGCAGTATTTT. It translates to CASSKAVGTDTQYF.